The 11 T cell receptor beta chains given below trace back to one sample, sequenced in a study of shared clonotypes between healthy human individuals. Assay used: immunoSEQ multiplex PCR; TCRdb lists only in-frame clones, some missing. The sample lists around 440,000 clones, 77% occurring once. The sequencing sample was made of PBMCs. These receptors originate from a middle-aged woman in good health. Some clones in this sample may be carry-over from other donors' samples.

This sequence joins TRBV5-1 and TRBJ1-1; D not resolved. The CDR3 loop spans 15 amino acids. CDR1 is SGHRS, CDR2 YFSETQ, per germline. The V and J ends lost 0 bases and 0 bases respectively, with 9 bases between them. The CDR3 sequence is CASSLGHVLNTEAFF. Written as DNA, the CDR3 is TGCGCCAGCAGCTTGGGACACGTGTTGAACACTGAAGCTTTCTTT.

In its sample, this clone was seen a few times. A much larger clone differs by one base, so this may be a read error. The rearrangement links TRBV5-1 to TRBJ2-1; D is ambiguous. The V end was cut by 0 bases, the J end by 8 bases, with 3 bases between. The CDR3 is 11 amino acids. The V gene's germline CDR1 is SGHRS and CDR2 YFSETQ. The CDR3 sequence is CASSLDYEQFF. CDR3 bases: TGCGCCAGCAGCTTGGACTATGAGCAGTTCTTC.

This CDR3 is CASRRTSGTYEQYF. For the CDR3, the DNA is TGTGCCAGCAGACGGACTAGCGGCACCTACGAGCAGTACTTC. The chain has TRBV6-5 and TRBJ2-7, with TRBD2 identical over 10 bases. V gave up 6 bases and J gave up 2 bases; unmatched junction bases: 4. CDR1 MNHEY and CDR2 SVGAGI come from the germline V gene. The CDR3 covers 14 residues.

J is TRBJ2-3 and V is TRBV29-1, with 9 bases that match TRBD2. CDR3 length: 13 amino acids. With V trimmed by 5 bases and J by 4 bases, 4 bases remained unmatched. Germline V lookup: CDR1 SQVTM, CDR2 ANQGSEA. DNA of the CDR3: TGCAGCGTTCTCAGACTAGCGGCAGATACGCAGTATTTT. Amino acid sequence: CSVLRLAADTQYF.

This clone showed up just a few times. The chain joins TRBV4-2 to TRBJ2-7; 7 bases map to TRBD2. The CDR3 sequence is 14 residues long. Germline CDR1 reads LGHNA; CDR2 reads YNFKEQ. The J segment lost 3 bases and the V segment lost 1 base, leaving 3 bases of the junction unmatched. CDR3 sequence (DNA): TGTGCCAGCAGCCAAGGGGCGGGAGACTACGAGCAGTACTTC. This encodes CASSQGAGDYEQYF.

The rearrangement links TRBV5-5 to TRBJ1-1; D gene uncertain. The CDR3 has 13 residues. V was shortened by 2 bases and J by 5 bases, with 10 bases between the two germline ends. CDR1 is SGHKS, CDR2 YYEKEE, per germline (reference sequence). The CDR3 loop is CASSLDMGTEAFF. The CDR3 bases are TGTGCCAGCAGCTTAGACATGGGGACTGAAGCTTTCTTT.

V and J are TRBV7-3 and TRBJ2-2; D may be TRBD2 (6 bases). Germline V CDR1 and CDR2: SGHTA, FQGTGA. Trimming stripped 0 bases from V and 7 bases from J, with 6 bases between. The CDR3 loop spans 13 amino acids. The CDR3, as DNA: TGTGCCAGCAGCTTAACTAGCGGCGGGGAGCTGTTTTTT. Protein: CASSLTSGGELFF.

The rearrangement links TRBV13 to TRBJ2-3, with a tentative D call TRBD2 (6 bases). Germline V CDR1 and CDR2: PRHDT, FYEKMQ (reference sequence). CDR3 length: 16 residues. V was shortened by 1 base and J by 0 bases, with 11 bases between the two germline ends. DNA of the CDR3: TGTGCCAGCAGCTTAGCGCGGGCGGGGAGCACAGATACGCAGTATTTT. This translates into CASSLARAGSTDTQYF. Supplemented by reference TRBV13 and TRBJ2-3, the full variable domain reads AAGVIQSPRHLIKEKRETATLKCYPIPRHDTVYWYQQGPGQDPQFLISFYEKMQSDKGSIPDRFSAQQFSDYHSELNMSSLELGDSALYFCASSLARAGSTDTQYFGPGTRLTVL.

This clone occurred once. V usage is TRBV30 and J usage is TRBJ1-2; D not resolved. Germline CDR1 reads GTSNPN; CDR2 reads SVGIG (reference sequence). V dropped 8 bases and J dropped 2 bases, with 12 bases sitting between them. The CDR3 has 12 residues. The CDR3, as DNA: TGTGCCGGCGGCGACAAGAACTATGGCTACACCTTC. Amino acid sequence: CAGGDKNYGYTF.

The CDR3: CASQSGNTGELFF. Written as DNA, the CDR3 is TGTGCCAGCCAGTCGGGGAACACCGGGGAGCTGTTTTTT. This sequence joins TRBV7-2 and TRBJ2-2, with no clear D. The CDR3 extends over 13 amino acids. Per germline, CDR1 SGHTA and CDR2 FQGNSA. V gave up 8 bases and J gave up 1 base, with 8 bases separating them.

This chain connects TRBV28 to TRBJ2-7; 11 bases are shared with TRBD2. This CDR3 has 19 residues. From germline, CDR1 is MDHEN and CDR2 SYDVKM. The V and J ends lost 4 bases and 6 bases, in that order; junction bases with no gene match: 20. CDR3 sequence reads: CASSWPFTGLAATEAEQYF. The DNA for the CDR3 is TGTGCCAGCAGTTGGCCCTTTACGGGACTAGCGGCTACCGAGGCCGAGCAGTACTTC. The full variable domain, rest sourced from reference TRBV28 and TRBJ2-7, is DVKVTQSSRYLVKRTGEKVFLECVQDMDHENMFWYRQDPGLGLRLIYFSYDVKMKEKGDIPEGYSVSREKKERFSLILESASTNQTSMYLCASSWPFTGLAATEAEQYFGPGTRLTVT.